Shown below are 20 T cell receptor beta chains from a single sample sequenced in a study of T cell clonotyping in hematopoietic cell transplantation. Documented time point: recipient sample about 28 days before transplant, after cytoreduction. The data were produced by immunoSEQ multiplex PCR, yet TCRdb's version contains in-frame clones alone and is incomplete. The sample includes 35,000 to 45,000 clones, 90% to 95% of them seen just once. The sequencing here drew on peripheral blood mononuclear cells, taken before stem cell transplant. These receptors came from a man between 40 and 49 years old with chronic myeloid leukemia. Some clones in this sample may be carry-over from other donors' samples.

The chain carries TRBV7-8 and TRBJ2-5, with D tentatively TRBD1 or TRBD2 (5 bases each). The tail of the sequence fits TRBJ2-7 better, so the J call may be wrong. Germline lookup yields CDR1 SGHVS and CDR2 FQNEAQ. CDR3 length: 13 amino acids. CDR3 residues: CASSFGTGNEQYF. In nucleotides, the CDR3 is TGTGCCAGCAGCTTCGGGACGGGGAACGAGCAGTACTTC.

This chain uses TRBV7-3 with TRBJ1-2; 8 bases are a match to TRBD1. V gave up 5 bases and J gave up 2 bases; unmatched junction bases: 10. In germline, CDR1 is SGHTA, CDR2 FQGTGA. The CDR3 runs to 16 residues. The CDR3 region is CASSLSGQGINYGYTF. CDR3 nucleotide sequence: TGTGCCAGCAGCCTATCAGGACAGGGTATAAACTATGGCTACACCTTC.

The chain carries TRBV4-3 and TRBJ2-2, with D hard to call. Trimming removed 1 base at V and 2 bases at J, with 8 bases between. The CDR3 covers 15 residues. Germline V lookup: CDR1 LGHNA, CDR2 YSLEER. The CDR3 DNA sequence: TGCGCCAGCAGCCAAGGATCAGTCAACACCGGGGAGCTGTTTTTT. Residues: CASSQGSVNTGELFF.

The chain carries TRBV4-1 and TRBJ1-5; 9 positions match TRBD1. The CDR3 runs 14 residues. Germline CDR1 is MGHRA and CDR2 is YSYEKL. V lost 5 bases and J lost 4; bases outside the gene matches: 3. The DNA of the CDR3 is TGCGCCAGCAGCACGGGACAGGGTAATCAGCCCCAGCATTTT. Translated, it gives CASSTGQGNQPQHF.

The rearrangement links TRBV2 to TRBJ1-1, with D unresolved. Germline V gives CDR1 SNHLY, CDR2 FYNNEI. The CDR3 contains 15 residues. V lost 3 bases to trimming and J lost 3 bases, with 14 bases between them. Written as DNA, the CDR3 is TGTGCCAGCAGTGACCCCGGGTGGCCGGACACTGAAGCTTTCTTT. The encoded protein is CASSDPGWPDTEAFF.

V usage is TRBV5-1 and J usage is TRBJ1-2, with 7 bases fitting TRBD1. Germline assignment: CDR1 SGHRS and CDR2 YFSETQ. The CDR3 sequence is 15 residues long. The J segment lost 5 bases and the V segment lost 0 bases, leaving 7 bases of the junction unmatched. Here the CDR3 DNA reads TGCGCCAGCAGCTTGGGGGGACAGAGAGTATATGGCTACACCTTC. Translated: CASSLGGQRVYGYTF.

The chain links TRBV25-1 to TRBJ2-7; the D gene is possibly TRBD1 (7 bases). The CDR3 has 14 residues. Germline V gene sequence: CDR1 MGHDK, CDR2 SYGVNS. The V and J ends lost 3 bases and 5 bases respectively, with 14 bases between them. The CDR3 loop is CASSDRGAFNEQYF. The CDR3 DNA sequence: TGTGCCAGCAGTGACAGGGGGGCATTTAACGAGCAGTACTTC.

V usage is TRBV30 and J usage is TRBJ2-1, with 9 bases fitting TRBD1. The CDR3 consists of 15 residues. Germline V gives CDR1 GTSNPN, CDR2 SVGIG (reference sequence). The trim removed 7 bases at V and 7 bases at J, leaving 14 bases unmatched. Written as DNA, the CDR3 is TGTGCCTTTCTCCCCGGGACAGGGAGTGGGAATGAGCAGTTCTTC. Residues: CAFLPGTGSGNEQFF.

The chain employs TRBV5-8 and TRBJ1-4; D gene uncertain. Trimming pared 2 bases from V and 0 bases from J, leaving 11 bases between. CDR3 length: 16 amino acids. CDR1 is SGHTS, CDR2 YDEGEE, per germline. The CDR3 nucleotides are TGTGCCAGCAGCTTTCGGGGAAGCCCAACTAATGAAAAACTGTTTTTT. Its translation is CASSFRGSPTNEKLFF.

This sequence joins TRBV27 and TRBJ2-2; 7 bases align to TRBD1. This CDR3 spans 16 amino acids. The V gene end was trimmed by 5 bases and the J gene end by 4 bases; junction bases not matched to a gene: 10. Germline assignment: CDR1 MNHEY and CDR2 SMNVEV (reference sequence). The CDR3 DNA reads as TGTGCCAGCAGTCGAGGGCGGACAGGACGCACCGGGGAGCTGTTTTTT. Translating it yields CASSRGRTGRTGELFF.

The gene calls are TRBV27 and TRBJ2-1, with 8 positions matching TRBD2. Germline V lookup: CDR1 MNHEY, CDR2 SMNVEV (reference sequence). This CDR3 region has 16 residues. The J segment lost 6 bases and the V segment lost 7 bases, leaving 14 bases of the junction unmatched. This CDR3 is CASTPGGGWSFNEQFF. CDR3 in DNA: TGTGCCAGCACCCCCGGGGGGGGCTGGTCGTTCAATGAGCAGTTCTTC.

This rearrangement joins TRBV2 to TRBJ1-5; D not certain. The CDR3 extends over 16 amino acids. In germline, CDR1 is SNHLY, CDR2 FYNNEI. V was cut by 8 bases and J by 0 bases, with 17 bases left in between. CDR3 sequence reads: CASGPGTTYSNQPQHF. CDR3 DNA sequence: TGTGCCAGCGGGCCGGGCACAACTTATAGCAATCAGCCCCAGCATTTT.

The chain joins TRBV4-3 to TRBJ2-6; D unclear. This CDR3 has 17 amino acids. The germline CDR1 and CDR2 sequences are LGHNA and YSLEER. V was clipped by 0 bases and J by 0 bases, with 9 bases between them. CDR3 nucleotides: TGCGCCAGCAGCCAAGATAATTCGGCCTCTGGGGCCAACGTCCTGACTTTC. This sequence encodes CASSQDNSASGANVLTF.

This sequence joins TRBV9 and TRBJ1-1; possibly TRBD1 for D (5 bases). The CDR3 extends over 15 amino acids. Per germline, CDR1 SGDLS and CDR2 YYNGEE. The ends were cut back, 1 base at V and 2 bases at J, with 12 bases in the middle. This chain's CDR3 is CASSVIRGINTEAFF. DNA for the CDR3: TGTGCCAGCAGCGTAATCCGGGGGATAAACACTGAAGCTTTCTTT.

This chain joins TRBV5-1 and TRBJ1-1; D gene unclear. The CDR3 has 13 residues. Germline V gene sequence: CDR1 SGHRS, CDR2 YFSETQ. Between the trimmed V and J ends, which lost 0 bases and 0 bases, there was a span of 3 bases. The CDR3 DNA reads TGCGCCAGCAGCTTGGATCTGAACACTGAAGCTTTCTTT. Translated, it gives CASSLDLNTEAFF.

The chain has TRBV27 and TRBJ2-1; TRBD1 agrees at 10 bases. The V gene's germline CDR1 is MNHEY and CDR2 SMNVEV (reference sequence). This CDR3 region has 16 residues. J lost 7 bases, V lost 6 bases, and 12 bases had no gene match. In nucleotides, the CDR3 is TGTGCCAGCAGACCACAGGACAGGGGGAGAATGAATGAGCAGTTCTTC. Translated, it gives CASRPQDRGRMNEQFF.

The rearrangement links TRBV6-1 to TRBJ1-5; D call uncertain. This CDR3 has 12 amino acids. CDR1 is MNHNS, CDR2 SASEGT, per germline. With 8 bases removed from V and 9 bases from J, the gap between germline ends came to 14 bases. In nucleotides, the CDR3 is TGTGCCAGCGCGACCGGGGAGAGGCCCCAGCATTTT. Protein: CASATGERPQHF.

The chain is built from TRBV7-2 and TRBJ1-2; D unresolved. CDR1 is SGHTA and CDR2 is FQGNSA in the germline V gene. V lost 3 bases and J lost 3, with 14 bases in between. This CDR3 has 15 amino acids. CDR3 sequence: CASSFEFQVHYGYTF. DNA for the CDR3: TGTGCCAGCAGCTTTGAATTTCAGGTACACTATGGCTACACCTTC.

The chain carries TRBV19 and TRBJ1-3; no clear D. V lost 3 bases to trimming and J lost 0 bases, with 15 bases between them. CDR3 length equals 17 residues. Germline CDR1 LNHDA, CDR2 SQIVND (reference sequence). The CDR3 loop reads CASSMDSSLFSGNTIYF. The CDR3 DNA sequence: TGTGCCAGTAGTATGGATAGCAGTCTCTTCTCTGGAAACACCATATATTTT.

This chain joins TRBV2 and TRBJ2-5; weak D call: TRBD2 (5 bases). V lost 4 bases and J 5 bases, leaving 23 bases between the germline ends. CDR1 and CDR2 from the germline V gene are SNHLY and FYNNEI. The CDR3 totals 17 residues. CDR3 residues: CASSVPLQVTRKETQYF. CDR3 DNA sequence: TGTGCCAGCAGTGTCCCCCTCCAAGTAACTAGAAAGGAGACCCAGTACTTC. Looking up the rest from reference TRBV2 and TRBJ2-5 gives the full variable domain: EPEVTQTPSHQVTQMGQEVILRCVPISNHLYFYWYRQILGQKVEFLVSFYNNEISEKSEIFDDQFSVERPDGSNFTLKIRSTKLEDSAMYFCASSVPLQVTRKETQYFGPGTRLLVL.